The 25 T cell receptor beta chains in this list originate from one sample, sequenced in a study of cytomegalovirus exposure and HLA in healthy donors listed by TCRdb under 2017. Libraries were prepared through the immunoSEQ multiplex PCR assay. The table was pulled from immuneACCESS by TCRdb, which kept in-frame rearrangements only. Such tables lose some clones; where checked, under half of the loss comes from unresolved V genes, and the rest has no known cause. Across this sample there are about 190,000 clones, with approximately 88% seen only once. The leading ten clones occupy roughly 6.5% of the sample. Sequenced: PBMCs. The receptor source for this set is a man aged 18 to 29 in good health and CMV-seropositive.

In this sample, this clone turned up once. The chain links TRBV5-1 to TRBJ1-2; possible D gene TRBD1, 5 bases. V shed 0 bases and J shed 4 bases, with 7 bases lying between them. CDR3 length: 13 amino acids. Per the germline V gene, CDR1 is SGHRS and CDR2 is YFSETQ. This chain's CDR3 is CASSLDRLYGYTF. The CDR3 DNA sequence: TGCGCCAGCAGCTTGGACAGGCTCTATGGCTACACCTTC.

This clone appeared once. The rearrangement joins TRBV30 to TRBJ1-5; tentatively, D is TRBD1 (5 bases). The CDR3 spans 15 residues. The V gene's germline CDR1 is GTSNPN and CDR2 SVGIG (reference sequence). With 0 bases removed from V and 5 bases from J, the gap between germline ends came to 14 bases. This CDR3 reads CAWSVLGLTDQPQHF. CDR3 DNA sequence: TGTGCCTGGAGTGTACTGGGACTCACGGATCAGCCCCAGCATTTT.

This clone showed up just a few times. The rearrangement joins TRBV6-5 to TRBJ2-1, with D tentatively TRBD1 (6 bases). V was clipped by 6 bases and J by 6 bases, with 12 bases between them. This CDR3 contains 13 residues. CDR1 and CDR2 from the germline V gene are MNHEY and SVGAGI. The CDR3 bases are TGTGCCAGCAGGCTAATGGACAGCAATGAGCAGTTCTTC. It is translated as CASRLMDSNEQFF.

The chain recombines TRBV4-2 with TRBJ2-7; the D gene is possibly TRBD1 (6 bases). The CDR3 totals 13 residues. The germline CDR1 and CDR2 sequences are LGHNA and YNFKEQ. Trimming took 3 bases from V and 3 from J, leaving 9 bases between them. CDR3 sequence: CASSHLRGYEQYF. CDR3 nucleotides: TGTGCCAGCAGCCATCTCAGGGGCTACGAGCAGTACTTC.

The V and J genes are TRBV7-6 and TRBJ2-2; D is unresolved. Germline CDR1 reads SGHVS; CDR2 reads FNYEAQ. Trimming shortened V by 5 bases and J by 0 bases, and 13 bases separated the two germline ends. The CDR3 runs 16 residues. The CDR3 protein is CASSLQTPANTGELFF. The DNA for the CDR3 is TGTGCCAGCAGCCTCCAGACTCCCGCGAACACCGGGGAGCTGTTTTTT.

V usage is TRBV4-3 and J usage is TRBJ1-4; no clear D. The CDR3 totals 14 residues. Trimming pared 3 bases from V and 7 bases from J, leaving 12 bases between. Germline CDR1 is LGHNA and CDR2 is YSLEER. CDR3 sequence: CASSHRLLGEKLFF. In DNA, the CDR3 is TGCGCCAGCAGCCACAGACTCCTCGGTGAAAAACTGTTTTTT.

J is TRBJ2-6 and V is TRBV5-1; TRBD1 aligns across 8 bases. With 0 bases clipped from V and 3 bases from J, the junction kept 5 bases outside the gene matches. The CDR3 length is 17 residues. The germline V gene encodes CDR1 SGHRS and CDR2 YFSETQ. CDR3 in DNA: TGCGCCAGCAGCTTGGAAGGACAGGGATTTGGGGCCAACGTCCTGACTTTC. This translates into CASSLEGQGFGANVLTF.

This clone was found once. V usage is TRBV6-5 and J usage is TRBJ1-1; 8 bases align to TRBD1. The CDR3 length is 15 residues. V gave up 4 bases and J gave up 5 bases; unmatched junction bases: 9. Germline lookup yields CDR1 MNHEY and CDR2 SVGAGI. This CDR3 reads CASSWLGQGATEAFF. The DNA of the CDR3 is TGTGCCAGCAGTTGGCTTGGGCAGGGGGCAACTGAAGCTTTCTTT.

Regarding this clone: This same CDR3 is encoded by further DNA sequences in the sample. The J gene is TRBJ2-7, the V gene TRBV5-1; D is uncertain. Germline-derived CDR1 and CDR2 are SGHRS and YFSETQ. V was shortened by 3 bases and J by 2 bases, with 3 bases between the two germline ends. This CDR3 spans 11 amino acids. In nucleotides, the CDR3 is TGCGCCAGCAGCTCTGCCTACGAGCAGTACTTC. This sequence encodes CASSSAYEQYF.

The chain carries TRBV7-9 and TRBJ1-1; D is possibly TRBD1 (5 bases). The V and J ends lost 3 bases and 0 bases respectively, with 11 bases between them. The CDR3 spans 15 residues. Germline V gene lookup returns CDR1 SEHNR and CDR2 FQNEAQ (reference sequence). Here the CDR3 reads CASSFAGLLNTEAFF. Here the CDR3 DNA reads TGTGCCAGCAGCTTCGCGGGACTCCTGAACACTGAAGCTTTCTTT.

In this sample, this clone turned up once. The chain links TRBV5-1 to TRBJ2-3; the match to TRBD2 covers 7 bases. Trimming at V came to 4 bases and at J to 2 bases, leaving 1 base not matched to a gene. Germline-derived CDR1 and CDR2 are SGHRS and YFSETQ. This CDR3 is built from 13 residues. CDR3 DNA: TGCGCCAGCAGCGGGACTAACACAGATACGCAGTATTTT. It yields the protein CASSGTNTDTQYF.

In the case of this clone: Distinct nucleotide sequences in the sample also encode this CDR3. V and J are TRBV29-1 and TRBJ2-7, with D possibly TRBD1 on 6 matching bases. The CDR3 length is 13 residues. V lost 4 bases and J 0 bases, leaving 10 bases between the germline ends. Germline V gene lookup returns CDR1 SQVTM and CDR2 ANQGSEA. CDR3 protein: CSVARGSSYEQYF. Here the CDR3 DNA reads TGCAGCGTTGCTAGGGGGAGCTCCTACGAGCAGTACTTC.

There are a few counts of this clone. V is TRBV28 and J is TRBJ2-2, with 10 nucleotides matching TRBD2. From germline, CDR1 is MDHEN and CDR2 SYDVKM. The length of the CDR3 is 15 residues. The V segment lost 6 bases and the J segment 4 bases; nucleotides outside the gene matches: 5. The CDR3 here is CASRSLAGVTGELFF. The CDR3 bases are TGTGCCAGCAGAAGCCTAGCGGGAGTCACCGGGGAGCTGTTTTTT.

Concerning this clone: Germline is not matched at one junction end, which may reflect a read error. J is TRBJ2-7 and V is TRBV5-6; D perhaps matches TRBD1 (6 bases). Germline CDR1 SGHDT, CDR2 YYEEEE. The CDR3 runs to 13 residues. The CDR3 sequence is CAGSLIQGDGQYF. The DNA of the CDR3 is TGTGCCGGCAGCTTAATACAGGGAGACGGGCAGTACTTC.

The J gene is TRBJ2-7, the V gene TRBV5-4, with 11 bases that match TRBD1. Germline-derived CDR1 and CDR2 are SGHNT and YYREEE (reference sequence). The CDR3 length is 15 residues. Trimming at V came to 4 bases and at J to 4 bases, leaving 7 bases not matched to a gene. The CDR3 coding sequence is TGTGCCAGCAGCCTCGGACAGGGGGCCCCATACGAGCAGTACTTC. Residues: CASSLGQGAPYEQYF.

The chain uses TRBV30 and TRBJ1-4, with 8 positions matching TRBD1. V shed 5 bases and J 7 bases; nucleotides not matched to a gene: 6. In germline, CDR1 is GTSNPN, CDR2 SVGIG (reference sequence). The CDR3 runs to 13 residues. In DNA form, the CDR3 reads TGTGCCTGGGCGAGGGACAGGTTTGAAAAACTGTTTTTT. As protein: CAWARDRFEKLFF.

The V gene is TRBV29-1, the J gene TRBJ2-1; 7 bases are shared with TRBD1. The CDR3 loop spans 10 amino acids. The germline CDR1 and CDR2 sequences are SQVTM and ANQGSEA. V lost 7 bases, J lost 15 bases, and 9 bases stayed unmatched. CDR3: CSAGEAGGFF. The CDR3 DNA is TGCAGCGCTGGAGAGGCAGGGGGGTTCTTC.

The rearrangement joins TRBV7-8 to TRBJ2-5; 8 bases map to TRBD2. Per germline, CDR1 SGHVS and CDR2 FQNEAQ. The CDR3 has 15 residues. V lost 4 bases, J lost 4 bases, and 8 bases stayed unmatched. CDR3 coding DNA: TGTGCCAGCAGCTCCGTGCAGGGACTAGGAGAGACCCAGTACTTC. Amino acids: CASSSVQGLGETQYF.

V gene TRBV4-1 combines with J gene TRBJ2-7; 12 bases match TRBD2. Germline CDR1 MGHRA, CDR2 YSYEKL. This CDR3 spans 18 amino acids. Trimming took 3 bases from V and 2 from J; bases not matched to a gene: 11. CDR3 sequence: CASSHRATSGRSPYEQYF. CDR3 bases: TGCGCCAGCAGCCACCGGGCCACTAGCGGGAGGTCTCCCTACGAGCAGTACTTC.

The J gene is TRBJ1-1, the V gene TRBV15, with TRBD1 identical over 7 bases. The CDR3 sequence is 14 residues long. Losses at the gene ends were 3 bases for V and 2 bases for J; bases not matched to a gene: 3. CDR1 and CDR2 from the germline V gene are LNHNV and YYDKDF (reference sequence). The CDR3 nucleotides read TGTGCCACCAGCAGGGGACAGCCCAACACTGAAGCTTTCTTT. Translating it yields CATSRGQPNTEAFF.

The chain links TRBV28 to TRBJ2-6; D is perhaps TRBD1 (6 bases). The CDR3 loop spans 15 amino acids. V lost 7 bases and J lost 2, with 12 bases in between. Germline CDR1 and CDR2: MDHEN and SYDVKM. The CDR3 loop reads CASIQSGAGANVLTF. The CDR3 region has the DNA TGTGCCAGCATTCAGTCAGGGGCTGGGGCCAACGTCCTGACTTTC.

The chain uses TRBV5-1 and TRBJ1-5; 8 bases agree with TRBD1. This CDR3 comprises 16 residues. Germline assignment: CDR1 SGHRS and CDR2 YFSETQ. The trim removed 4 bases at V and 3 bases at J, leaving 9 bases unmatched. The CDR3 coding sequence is TGCGCCAGCAGCCCCTCCGGGACAGGACTCAATCAGCCCCAGCATTTT. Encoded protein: CASSPSGTGLNQPQHF.

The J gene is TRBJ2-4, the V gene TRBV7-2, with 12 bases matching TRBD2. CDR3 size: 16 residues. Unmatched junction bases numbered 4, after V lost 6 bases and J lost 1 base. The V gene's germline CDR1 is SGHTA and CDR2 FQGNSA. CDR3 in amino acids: CASSSTSGGAKNIQYF. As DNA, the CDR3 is TGTGCCAGCAGTTCGACTAGCGGGGGCGCCAAAAACATTCAGTACTTC. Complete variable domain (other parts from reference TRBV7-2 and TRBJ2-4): GAGVSQSPSNKVTEKGKDVELRCDPISGHTALYWYRQSLGQGLEFLIYFQGNSAPDKSGLPSDRFSAERTGGSVSTLTIQRTQQEDSAVYLCASSSTSGGAKNIQYFGAGTRLSVL.

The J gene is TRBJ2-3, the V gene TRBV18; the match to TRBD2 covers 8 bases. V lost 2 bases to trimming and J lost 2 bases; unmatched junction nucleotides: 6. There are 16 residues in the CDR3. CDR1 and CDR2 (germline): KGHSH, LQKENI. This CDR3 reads CASSPWREELTDTQYF. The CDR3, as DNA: TGTGCCAGCTCACCATGGCGGGAGGAACTCACAGATACGCAGTATTTT. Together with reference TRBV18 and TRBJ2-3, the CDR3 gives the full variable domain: NAGVMQNPRHLVRRRGQEARLRCSPMKGHSHVYWYRQLPEEGLKFMVYLQKENIIDESGMPKERFSAEFPKEGPSILRIQQVVRGDSAAYFCASSPWREELTDTQYFGPGTRLTVL.

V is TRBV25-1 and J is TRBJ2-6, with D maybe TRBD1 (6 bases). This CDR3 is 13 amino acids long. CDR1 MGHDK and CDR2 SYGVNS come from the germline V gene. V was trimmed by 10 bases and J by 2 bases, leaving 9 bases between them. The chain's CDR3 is CATGVAGANVLTF. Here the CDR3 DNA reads TGTGCCACAGGGGTTGCTGGGGCCAACGTCCTGACTTTC.